This TCR beta chain was captured by sequencing in a study of T cell responses to AZD1222 COVID-19 vaccine. Overall study results and limits: Breadth and depth of Spike-specific TCRs rose after two AZD1222 doses.

The length of the CDR3 is 16 residues. The V gene lost 6 bases and the J gene lost 1 base, with 16 bases spanning the gap. Germline loops: CDR1 LGHDT, CDR2 YNNKEL (reference sequence). This clone was found once. Antigen specificity is unknown. Using immunoSEQ multiplex PCR, the repertoire was profiled, and TCRdb retains in-frame clones only, with some absent. The sample has 100,000 to 150,000 clones, approximately 90% seen once. The input for sequencing was peripheral blood, taken 28 days after the second AZD1222 dose. This TCR was recovered from an adult who received the AZD1222 COVID-19 vaccine. V is TRBV3-1 (or the pseudogene TRBV3-2) and J is TRBJ2-1, with D perhaps matching TRBD2 (6 bases). The CDR3: CASSPWVAASYNEQFF. The CDR3 nucleotides read TGTGCCAGCAGTCCCTGGGTAGCGGCTTCCTACAATGAGCAGTTCTTC.